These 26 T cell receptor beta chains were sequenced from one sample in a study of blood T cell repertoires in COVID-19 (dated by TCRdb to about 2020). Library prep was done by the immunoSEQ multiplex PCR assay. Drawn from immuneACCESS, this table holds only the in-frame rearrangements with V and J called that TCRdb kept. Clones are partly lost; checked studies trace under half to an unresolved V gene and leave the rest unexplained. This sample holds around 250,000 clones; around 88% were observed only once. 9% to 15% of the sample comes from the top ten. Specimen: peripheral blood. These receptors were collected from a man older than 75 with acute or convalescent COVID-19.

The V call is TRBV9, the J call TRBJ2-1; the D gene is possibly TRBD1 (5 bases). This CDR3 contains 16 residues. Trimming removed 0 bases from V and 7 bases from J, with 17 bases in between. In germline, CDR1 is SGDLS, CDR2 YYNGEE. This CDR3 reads CASSVGEGVGLNEQFF. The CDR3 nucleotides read TGTGCCAGCAGCGTAGGGGAAGGGGTTGGGCTGAATGAGCAGTTCTTC.

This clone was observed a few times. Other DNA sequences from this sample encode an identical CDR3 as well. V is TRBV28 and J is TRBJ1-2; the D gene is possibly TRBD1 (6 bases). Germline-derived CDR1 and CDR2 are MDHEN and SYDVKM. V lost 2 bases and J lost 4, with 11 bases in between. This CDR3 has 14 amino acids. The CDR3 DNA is TGTGCCAGCAGTTTAGGACAGCGTGCCTATGGCTACACCTTC. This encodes CASSLGQRAYGYTF.

The CDR3 loop is CASSPRDRTGNTIYF. Written as DNA, the CDR3 is TGTGCCAGCAGCCCTCGGGACAGAACTGGAAACACCATATATTTT. The chain combines TRBV11-3 with TRBJ1-3; the match to TRBD1 covers 7 bases. The CDR3 runs 15 residues. After removal of 5 bases from V and 2 bases from J, the junction contained 6 bases not matched to a gene. Looked up from germline, CDR1 is SGHNT and CDR2 is YENEEA. Complete variable domain (other parts from reference TRBV11-3 and TRBJ1-3): EAGVVQSPRYKIIEKKQPVAFWCNPISGHNTLYWYLQNLGQGPELLIRYENEEAVDDSQLPKDRFSAERLKGVDSTLKIQPAELGDSAVYLCASSPRDRTGNTIYFGEGSWLTVV.

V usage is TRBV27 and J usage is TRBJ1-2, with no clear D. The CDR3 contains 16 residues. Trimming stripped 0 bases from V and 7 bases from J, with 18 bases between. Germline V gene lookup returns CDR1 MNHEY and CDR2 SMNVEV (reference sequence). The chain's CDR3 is CASSLSRGSPGGGYTF. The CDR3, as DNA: TGTGCCAGCAGTTTATCCCGAGGGTCTCCGGGAGGTGGCTACACCTTC.

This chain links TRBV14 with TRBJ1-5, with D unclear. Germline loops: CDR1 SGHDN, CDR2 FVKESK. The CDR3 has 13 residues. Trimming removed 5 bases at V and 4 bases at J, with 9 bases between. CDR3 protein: CASSFTTNQPQHF. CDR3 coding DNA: TGTGCCAGCAGCTTTACAACGAATCAGCCCCAGCATTTT.

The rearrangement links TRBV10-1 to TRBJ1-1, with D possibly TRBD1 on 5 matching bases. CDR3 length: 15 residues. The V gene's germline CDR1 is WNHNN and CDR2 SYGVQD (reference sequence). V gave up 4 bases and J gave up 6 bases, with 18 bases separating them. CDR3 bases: TGCGCCAGCAGTGGACAAACGGTAGTAGGGGCTGAAGCTTTCTTT. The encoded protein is CASSGQTVVGAEAFF.

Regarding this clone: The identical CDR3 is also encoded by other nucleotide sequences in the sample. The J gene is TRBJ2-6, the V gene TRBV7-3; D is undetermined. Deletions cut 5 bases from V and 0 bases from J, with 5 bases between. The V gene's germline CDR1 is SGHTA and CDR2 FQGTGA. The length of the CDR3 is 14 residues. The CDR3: CASSLSSGANVLTF. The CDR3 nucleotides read TGTGCCAGCAGCCTCAGCTCTGGGGCCAACGTCCTGACTTTC. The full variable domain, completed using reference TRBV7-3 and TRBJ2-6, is GAGVSQTPSNKVTEKGKYVELRCDPISGHTALYWYRQSLGQGPEFLIYFQGTGAADDSGLPNDRFFAVRPEGSVSTLKIQRTERGDSAVYLCASSLSSGANVLTFGAGSRLTVL.

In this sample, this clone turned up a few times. CDR3 region: CASSGGAGPVYYGYTF. For the CDR3, the DNA is TGTGCCAGCAGTGGGGGGGCCGGACCCGTCTACTATGGCTACACCTTC. The rearrangement uses TRBV28 and TRBJ1-2; the D gene is possibly TRBD1 (6 bases). Trimming took 5 bases from V and 3 from J, leaving 19 bases between them. The CDR3 is made up of 16 amino acids. Germline loops: CDR1 MDHEN, CDR2 SYDVKM.

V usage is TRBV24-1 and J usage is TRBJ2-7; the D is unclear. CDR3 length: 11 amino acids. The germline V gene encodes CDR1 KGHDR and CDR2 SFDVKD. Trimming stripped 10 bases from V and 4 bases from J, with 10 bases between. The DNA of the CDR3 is TGTGCCACTGCCGCAGGTTACGAGCAGTACTTC. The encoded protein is CATAAGYEQYF.

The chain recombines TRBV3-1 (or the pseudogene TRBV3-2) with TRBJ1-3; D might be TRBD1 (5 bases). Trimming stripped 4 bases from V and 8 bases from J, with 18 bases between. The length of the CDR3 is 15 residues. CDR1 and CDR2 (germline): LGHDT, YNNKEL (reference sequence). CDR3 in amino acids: CASSPLTTPGDTIYF. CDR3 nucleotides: TGTGCCAGCAGCCCCCTGACAACCCCGGGGGACACCATATATTTT.

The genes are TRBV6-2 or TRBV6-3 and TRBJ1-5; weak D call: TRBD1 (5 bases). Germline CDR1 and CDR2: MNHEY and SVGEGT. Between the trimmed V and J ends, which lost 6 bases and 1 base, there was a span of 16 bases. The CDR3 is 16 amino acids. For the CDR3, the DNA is TGTGCCAGCAGCCCTCGGGGGGGTATGAGCAATCAGCCCCAGCATTTT. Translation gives CASSPRGGMSNQPQHF.

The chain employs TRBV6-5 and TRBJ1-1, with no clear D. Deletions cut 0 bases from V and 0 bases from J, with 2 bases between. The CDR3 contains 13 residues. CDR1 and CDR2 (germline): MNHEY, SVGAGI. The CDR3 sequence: CASSYSVNTEAFF. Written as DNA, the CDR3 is TGTGCCAGCAGTTACTCCGTGAACACTGAAGCTTTCTTT.

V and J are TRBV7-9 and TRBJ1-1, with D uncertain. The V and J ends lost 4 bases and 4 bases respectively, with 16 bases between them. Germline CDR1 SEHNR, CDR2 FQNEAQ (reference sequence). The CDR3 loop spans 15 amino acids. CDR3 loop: CASSSPVVSGTEAFF. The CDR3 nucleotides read TGTGCCAGCAGCTCCCCGGTAGTGTCGGGCACTGAAGCTTTCTTT.

The CDR3 reads CASRRGGGFIETQYF. The CDR3 DNA reads TGTGCCAGCAGGCGGGGGGGCGGATTCATAGAGACCCAGTACTTC. The genes are TRBV27 and TRBJ2-5, with 9 positions matching TRBD2. V lost 6 bases and J lost 4; bases outside the gene matches: 9. Germline V gene sequence: CDR1 MNHEY, CDR2 SMNVEV (reference sequence). The CDR3 sequence is 15 residues long.

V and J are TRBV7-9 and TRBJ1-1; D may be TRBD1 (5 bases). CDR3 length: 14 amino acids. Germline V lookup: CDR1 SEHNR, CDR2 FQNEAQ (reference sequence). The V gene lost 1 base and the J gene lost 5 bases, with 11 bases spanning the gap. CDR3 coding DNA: TGTGCCAGCAGCTTAGAAACAGGTTCAACTGAAGCTTTCTTT. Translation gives CASSLETGSTEAFF.

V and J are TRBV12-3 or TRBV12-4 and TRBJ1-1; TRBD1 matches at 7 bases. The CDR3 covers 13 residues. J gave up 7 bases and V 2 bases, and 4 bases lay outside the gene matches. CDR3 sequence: CASSLRRDSEAFF. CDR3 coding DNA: TGTGCCAGCAGTTTAAGGAGGGACAGTGAAGCTTTCTTT.

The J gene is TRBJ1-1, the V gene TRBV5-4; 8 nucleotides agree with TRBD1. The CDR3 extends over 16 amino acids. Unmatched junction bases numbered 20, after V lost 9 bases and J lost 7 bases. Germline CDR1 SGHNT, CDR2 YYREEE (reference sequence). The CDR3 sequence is CATVDRGGLVRDEAFF. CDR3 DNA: TGTGCCACCGTAGACAGGGGCGGACTAGTTCGTGATGAAGCTTTCTTT.

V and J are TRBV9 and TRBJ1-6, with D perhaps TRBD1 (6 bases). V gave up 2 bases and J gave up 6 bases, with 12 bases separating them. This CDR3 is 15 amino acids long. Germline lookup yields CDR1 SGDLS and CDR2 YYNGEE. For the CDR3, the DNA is TGTGCCAGCAGCGTCTCCACAGGGTTTAATTCACCCCTCCACTTT. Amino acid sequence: CASSVSTGFNSPLHF.

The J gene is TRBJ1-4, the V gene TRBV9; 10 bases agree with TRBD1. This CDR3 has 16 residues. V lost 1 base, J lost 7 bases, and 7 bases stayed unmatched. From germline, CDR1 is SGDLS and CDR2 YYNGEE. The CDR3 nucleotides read TGTGCCAGCAGCGTATCCCCGACAGGGGGCACTGAAAAACTGTTTTTT. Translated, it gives CASSVSPTGGTEKLFF.

The CDR3 region is CASSVVGLAGGDEQFF. CDR3 nucleotide sequence: TGTGCCAGCAGCGTAGTAGGACTAGCCGGGGGTGATGAGCAGTTCTTC. V usage is TRBV9 and J usage is TRBJ2-1; 8 bases line up with TRBD2. The CDR3 length is 16 residues. Germline CDR1 and CDR2: SGDLS and YYNGEE. The trim removed 0 bases at V and 8 bases at J, leaving 10 bases unmatched.

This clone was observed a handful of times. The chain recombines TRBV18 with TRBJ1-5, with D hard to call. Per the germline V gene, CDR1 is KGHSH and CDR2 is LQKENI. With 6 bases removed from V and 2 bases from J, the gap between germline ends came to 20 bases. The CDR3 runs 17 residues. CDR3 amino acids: CASSAALVGFGNQPQHF. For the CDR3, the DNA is TGTGCCAGCTCCGCGGCCCTCGTGGGTTTCGGCAATCAGCCCCAGCATTTT.

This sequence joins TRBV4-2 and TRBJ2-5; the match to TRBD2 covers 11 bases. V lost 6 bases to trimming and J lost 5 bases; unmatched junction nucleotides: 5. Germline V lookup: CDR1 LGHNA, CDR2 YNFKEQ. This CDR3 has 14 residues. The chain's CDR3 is CASRGTSGRETQYF. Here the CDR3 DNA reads TGTGCCAGCAGGGGGACTAGCGGTAGGGAGACCCAGTACTTC.

In DNA, the CDR3 is TGCGCCAGCAGCGCCCAGGGGGCCGGGGAGCTGTTTTTT. This codes for CASSAQGAGELFF. The gene calls are TRBV5-1 and TRBJ2-2, with 7 bases matching TRBD1. The CDR3 contains 13 residues. V was clipped by 4 bases and J by 6 bases; unmatched bases: 3. Germline assignment: CDR1 SGHRS and CDR2 YFSETQ.

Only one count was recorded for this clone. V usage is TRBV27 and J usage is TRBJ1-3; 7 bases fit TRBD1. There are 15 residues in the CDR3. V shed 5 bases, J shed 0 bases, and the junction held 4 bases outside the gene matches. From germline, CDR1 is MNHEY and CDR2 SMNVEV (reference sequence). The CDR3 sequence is CASSAQGTSGNTIYF. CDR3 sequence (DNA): TGTGCCAGCAGTGCACAGGGGACCTCTGGAAACACCATATATTTT.

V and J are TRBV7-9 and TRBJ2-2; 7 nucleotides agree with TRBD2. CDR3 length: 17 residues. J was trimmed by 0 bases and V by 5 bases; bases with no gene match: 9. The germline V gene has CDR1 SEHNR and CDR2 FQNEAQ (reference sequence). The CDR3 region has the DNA TGTGCCAGCAGCCATCCCCGGGGAGGGCCGAACACCGGGGAGCTGTTTTTT. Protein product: CASSHPRGGPNTGELFF.

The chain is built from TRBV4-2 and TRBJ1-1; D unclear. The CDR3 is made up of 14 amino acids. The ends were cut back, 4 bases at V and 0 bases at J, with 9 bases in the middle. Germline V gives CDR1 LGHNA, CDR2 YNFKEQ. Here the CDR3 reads CASSLHQVNTEAFF. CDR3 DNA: TGTGCCAGCAGCCTCCACCAGGTGAACACTGAAGCTTTCTTT.